This record covers a single T cell receptor (beta chain). How the authors handled the data: Reference gene primer amplification yielded estimated nucleated cell counts. Measured with immunoSEQ multiplex PCR; TCRdb has only the in-frame clones, and not every one. V and J calls and clone size are given by that table; D and trimming were obtained from the DNA. The data contain approximately 49,000 clones, around four fifths of them singletons. Germline loops: CDR1 SGHTS, CDR2 YDEGEE. There are 13 residues in the CDR3. Trimming took 0 bases from V and 5 from J, leaving 6 bases between them. This sample is part of a study of blood T cell repertoires in COVID-19.

The sequence came from a woman aged 55 to 70 with acute or convalescent COVID-19. The sample was peripheral blood. The V gene is TRBV5-8, the J gene TRBJ2-1; D gene uncertain. CDR3 loop: CASSLDRDNEQFF. The DNA of the CDR3 is TGTGCCAGCAGCTTGGACAGAGACAATGAGCAGTTCTTC. Combining the CDR3 with reference TRBV5-8 and TRBJ2-1 gives the whole variable domain EAGVTQSPTHLIKTRGQQATLRCSPISGHTSVYWYQQALGLGLQFLLWYDEGEERNRGNFPPRFSGRQFPNYSSELNVNALELEDSALYLCASSLDRDNEQFFGPGTRLTVL.